The rows below give T cell receptor beta chains drawn from one sample of a study of beta chain features in type 1 diabetes. Produced via immunoSEQ multiplex PCR; TCRdb's table is partial and in-frame only. The table shows 450,000 to 600,000 clones, with roughly 31% occurring only once. The sequencing sample was made of naive CD4+ T cells from blood. The receptor source for this set is a man aged 18 to 29 in good health. Both conserved end residues are part of each CDR3. Clone size is given for some rows only: seen once, a few or many times, or a class if the clone is expanded.

j_call v_call cdr3_length clone_size cdr3_aa
TRBJ2-3 TRBV7-2 14 few CASRIGTGTDTQYF
TRBJ2-1 TRBV30 14 few CAWSVMGAPGEQFF
TRBJ2-7 TRBV18 14 few CASSPNIGWYEQYF
TRBJ2-1 TRBV28 21 - CASSANAGTRDRAGSYNEQFF
TRBJ1-2 TRBV30 14 - CAWSVRRAGDGYTF
TRBJ2-6 TRBV18 15 few CASSPTGSGANVLTF
TRBJ2-7 TRBV4-1 15 - CASSQVGQGKYEQYF
TRBJ2-2 TRBV19 15 - CASSIGAGNTGELFF
TRBJ1-5 TRBV7-2 14 - CASSLDRVGQPQHF
TRBJ1-2 TRBV9 13 - CASSVRVTDGYTF
TRBJ2-5 TRBV7-3 15 - CASSLEGLREETQYF
TRBJ2-1 TRBV30 16 few CAWSVPRASGRHEQFF
TRBJ2-4 TRBV5-1 13 few CASSFEGKNIQYF
TRBJ1-1 TRBV30 11 - CAWSAGVGAFF
TRBJ2-5 TRBV30 15 few CAWREGRVSPETQYF
TRBJ2-1 TRBV29-1 12 few CSAGGPYNEQFF
TRBJ1-1 TRBV9 13 few CASGGQLNTEAFF
TRBJ2-7 TRBV7-9 14 - CASSFQREHYEQYF
TRBJ2-7 TRBV18 13 - CASSPQTAYEQYF
TRBJ2-3 TRBV6-5 15 - CASSYGLKGTDTQYF
TRBJ2-1 TRBV7-9 16 - CASSPQSGLAGSEQFF
TRBJ2-1 TRBV28 16 once CASSLIGTSMHNEQFF
TRBJ2-5 TRBV6-4 13 few CASSPDLGETQYF
TRBJ2-1 TRBV6-5 15 - CASSFSSGGYNEQFF
TRBJ2-1 TRBV4-3 13 - CASSQVPLNEQFF
TRBJ2-7 TRBV20-1 11 - CSAGGGLGQYF
TRBJ2-5 TRBV7-2 14 once CASTQESGKETQYF